Below are 18 T cell receptor beta chains sequenced from a single sample in a study of blood T cell repertoires in COVID-19. TCRdb's table, derived via immunoSEQ multiplex PCR, lists solely in-frame clones and lacks some. There are around 230,000 clones in the sample; roughly 88% occur only once, and 2.2% lies in the top ten. Sequenced material: peripheral blood. The receptors originated from a man aged 25-45 years who had recovered from COVID-19.

The chain recombines TRBV13 with TRBJ2-7, with D possibly matching TRBD2 (6 bases). Germline V lookup: CDR1 PRHDT, CDR2 FYEKMQ (reference sequence). The CDR3 length is 15 residues. V lost 5 bases and J lost 0, with 14 bases in between. The CDR3 protein is CASSPWGVYSYEQYF. Written as DNA, the CDR3 is TGTGCCAGCAGCCCCTGGGGGGTTTACTCCTACGAGCAGTACTTC.

The chain employs TRBV3-1 (or the pseudogene TRBV3-2) and TRBJ1-1; D is undetermined. Per the germline V gene, CDR1 is LGHDT and CDR2 is YNNKEL (reference sequence). This CDR3 is 15 amino acids long. V shed 4 bases and J shed 6 bases, with 18 bases lying between them. Written as DNA, the CDR3 is TGTGCCAGCAGCCCCACTATGGTAGCTGGCTCTGAAGCTTTCTTT. Its translation is CASSPTMVAGSEAFF.

This clone has only a few counts. This chain joins TRBV27 and TRBJ1-6; D is possibly TRBD1 (6 bases). With 3 bases removed from V and 7 bases from J, the gap between germline ends came to 10 bases. The CDR3 sequence is 14 residues long. Germline assignment: CDR1 MNHEY and CDR2 SMNVEV (reference sequence). The DNA of the CDR3 is TGTGCCAGCAGTTTCCAAGGACAGAATTCACCCCTCCACTTT. Translating gives CASSFQGQNSPLHF.

The V gene is TRBV7-9, the J gene TRBJ2-5; D is possibly TRBD2 (5 bases). Germline V gene lookup returns CDR1 SEHNR and CDR2 FQNEAQ (reference sequence). The CDR3 spans 14 residues. Trimming took off 5 bases at V and 3 bases at J, with 13 bases between the two ends. For the CDR3, the DNA is TGTGCCAGCAGCCCACGAGGGTTGGAAGAGACCCAGTACTTC. It is translated as CASSPRGLEETQYF.

The rearrangement links TRBV5-1 to TRBJ1-1, with 7 nucleotides matching TRBD1. Germline V lookup: CDR1 SGHRS, CDR2 YFSETQ. V lost 1 base to trimming and J lost 8 bases; unmatched junction nucleotides: 2. This CDR3 contains 12 residues. CDR3 region: CASSLRGREAFF. CDR3 DNA: TGCGCCAGCAGCTTGAGGGGGCGAGAAGCTTTCTTT.

CDR3 nucleotide sequence: TGTGCCAGCAGCGTAGTGTCGAGGTGGAACACTGAAGCTTTCTTT. Amino acid sequence: CASSVVSRWNTEAFF. The rearrangement joins TRBV9 to TRBJ1-1; D is unresolved. This CDR3 spans 15 amino acids. Per the germline V gene, CDR1 is SGDLS and CDR2 is YYNGEE. Trimming took 0 bases from V and 1 from J, leaving 10 bases between them.

The chain combines TRBV4-3 with TRBJ1-2; 9 bases map to TRBD1. Trimming took 1 base from V and 5 from J; bases not matched to a gene: 2. Germline V CDR1 and CDR2: LGHNA, YSLEER. The CDR3 contains 14 residues. CDR3 sequence (DNA): TGCGCCAGCAGCCAAGTAGGGACAGGGTATGGCTACACCTTC. Protein sequence: CASSQVGTGYGYTF.

The chain carries TRBV30 and TRBJ1-2, with D perhaps TRBD1 (6 bases). Germline V gene data show CDR1 as GTSNPN and CDR2 as SVGIG (reference sequence). The CDR3 contains 13 residues. V dropped 3 bases and J dropped 5 bases, with 13 bases sitting between them. The CDR3 coding sequence is TGTGCCTGGAGGCCTACAGGGTTATATGGCTACACCTTC. Encoded protein: CAWRPTGLYGYTF.

Here the CDR3 DNA reads TGTGCCAGCAGCTTCGGGCGGGGCTCCCCCTACGAGCAGTACTTC. Protein: CASSFGRGSPYEQYF. V usage is TRBV9 and J usage is TRBJ2-7; D possibly corresponds to TRBD2 (6 bases). Germline values: CDR1 SGDLS, CDR2 YYNGEE. There are 15 residues in the CDR3. V shed 4 bases and J shed 2 bases, with 16 bases lying between them. The variable domain in full, with the rest retrieved from reference TRBV9 and TRBJ2-7, is DSGVTQTPKHLITATGQRVTLRCSPRSGDLSVYWYQQSLDQGLQFLIQYYNGEERAKGNILERFSAQQFPDLHSELNLSSLELGDSALYFCASSFGRGSPYEQYFGPGTRLTVT.

In this sample, this clone turned up once. The chain has TRBV14 and TRBJ1-2; D might be TRBD1 (6 bases). From germline, CDR1 is SGHDN and CDR2 FVKESK. V gave up 4 bases and J gave up 5 bases, with 20 bases separating them. There are 16 residues in the CDR3. The CDR3 nucleotides are TGTGCCAGCAGCCGGAGCCAATTCAGGGGAGGGTATGGCTACACCTTC. As protein: CASSRSQFRGGYGYTF.

The chain employs TRBV5-1 and TRBJ2-1, with D possibly being TRBD1 (5 bases). CDR1 is SGHRS and CDR2 is YFSETQ in the germline V gene. This CDR3 region has 17 residues. Trimming stripped 3 bases from V and 9 bases from J, with 25 bases between. The CDR3 loop is CASSSGRSRLLGAEQFF. The CDR3 coding sequence is TGCGCCAGCAGCTCTGGCCGTTCTAGACTTCTAGGGGCTGAGCAGTTCTTC.

This sequence joins TRBV6-1 and TRBJ1-5; TRBD1 is a possible D gene (6 bases). With 3 bases removed from V and 5 bases from J, the gap between germline ends came to 11 bases. CDR1 MNHNS and CDR2 SASEGT come from the germline V gene. This CDR3 is built from 14 residues. The CDR3 protein is CASSEYREDQPQHF. The CDR3, as DNA: TGTGCCAGCAGTGAGTACAGGGAAGATCAGCCCCAGCATTTT.

The chain couples TRBV4-1 to TRBJ2-7, with TRBD1 identical over 10 bases. The CDR3 is 16 residues long. Germline V gene lookup returns CDR1 MGHRA and CDR2 YSYEKL. The ends lost 0 bases at V and 3 bases at J; junction bases unmatched: 5. The CDR3 is CASSQEGDRGFYEQYF. CDR3 bases: TGCGCCAGCAGCCAAGAGGGGGACAGGGGCTTCTACGAGCAGTACTTC.

The chain joins TRBV9 to TRBJ2-4; D perhaps matches TRBD1 (5 bases). V was trimmed by 4 bases and J by 9 bases, leaving 14 bases between them. The CDR3 has 13 amino acids. The germline CDR1 and CDR2 sequences are SGDLS and YYNGEE. The CDR3 DNA follows: TGTGCCAGCAGCCCGGACATCCTCCGCATTCAGTACTTC. Translated, it gives CASSPDILRIQYF.

The J gene is TRBJ1-2, the V gene TRBV7-9; 7 bases align to TRBD1. Germline loops: CDR1 SEHNR, CDR2 FQNEAQ (reference sequence). This CDR3 comprises 16 residues. With 4 bases clipped from V and 4 bases from J, the junction kept 12 bases outside the gene matches. CDR3 loop: CASSSAGTDYFYGYTF. The CDR3 DNA reads TGTGCCAGCAGCTCCGCCGGGACAGATTACTTCTATGGCTACACCTTC.

The gene calls are TRBV3-1 (or the pseudogene TRBV3-2) and TRBJ1-4; D ambiguous. Germline CDR1 and CDR2: LGHDT and YNNKEL (reference sequence). The CDR3 is 14 residues long. V lost 4 bases and J 8 bases, leaving 14 bases between the germline ends. The CDR3 nucleotides read TGTGCCAGCAGCCCGATCGAGGGTGGAGAAAAACTGTTTTTT. It yields the protein CASSPIEGGEKLFF.

The chain links TRBV2 to TRBJ2-7, with 9 bases aligning to TRBD1. In germline, CDR1 is SNHLY, CDR2 FYNNEI. This CDR3 region has 13 residues. Trimming cost V 10 bases and J 5 bases; bases outside gene matches: 9. CDR3 nucleotide sequence: TGTGCCATCCGGGGGACAGGGAAGGACGAGCAGTACTTC. This sequence encodes CAIRGTGKDEQYF.

The chain has TRBV6-1 and TRBJ1-6, with a tentative D call TRBD1 (5 bases). The CDR3 covers 15 residues. V was trimmed by 7 bases and J by 1 base, leaving 11 bases between them. Looked up from germline, CDR1 is MNHNS and CDR2 is SASEGT. The CDR3 region is CASTVGGSYNSPLHF. CDR3 coding DNA: TGTGCCAGCACCGTCGGGGGGTCCTATAATTCACCCCTCCACTTT.